This T cell receptor beta chain was retrieved from a study of cytomegalovirus exposure and HLA in healthy donors. Looking at the study overall: In an earlier analysis, approximately 120 million unique TCR beta sequences were found from approximately 170 million T cells. Overall study results and limits: Later on, an analysis found that several of the most significant clusters appeared to be linked to common viral pathogens, which included parvovirus B19.

The ends were cut back, 0 bases at V and 0 bases at J, with 11 bases in the middle. The CDR3 totals 16 residues. CDR1 is SGDLS and CDR2 is YYNGEE in the germline V gene. Regarding this clone: Its antigen remains unknown.

The PCR contained 60 Vbeta and 13 Jbeta primers. Per the original methods: As a later analysis found, there were 70 million to 100 million unique TCR beta chains, of which roughly 11 million were shared. Assay used: immunoSEQ multiplex PCR; TCRdb lists only in-frame clones, some missing. The V and J calls and the clone size are those of that table, but D and trimming were determined from the DNA. Counted here are tens of thousands of clones, more than 65% occurring once; the ten biggest clones make up about 12%. The rearrangement links TRBV9 to TRBJ2-3, with D perhaps matching TRBD2 (6 bases). The material sequenced was PBMCs. The receptor comes from a male donor in good health and CMV-seropositive. Written as DNA, the CDR3 is TGTGCCAGCAGCGTAGATGGAGGGGCTAGCACAGATACGCAGTATTTT. Translation gives CASSVDGGASTDTQYF.